The 27 T cell receptor beta chains in this list originate from one sample, sequenced in a study of blood T cell repertoires in COVID-19 (dated by TCRdb to the early 2020s). The protocol used for the library was the immunoSEQ multiplex PCR assay. Held by TCRdb, this immuneACCESS table contains in-frame sequences only and omits some clones. Under half of the omission traces to an unresolved V gene where checked; the cause of the rest is unknown. The sample table contains about 120,000 clones; only one count was recorded for more than 90% of them. The top ten hold about 3.5% of the sample. Source material: peripheral blood. These receptors originate from a man in his fifties or sixties with active COVID-19.

The chain couples TRBV2 to TRBJ1-4, with 10 positions matching TRBD1. This CDR3 region has 13 residues. V lost 10 bases to trimming and J lost 6 bases; unmatched junction nucleotides: 5. Germline values: CDR1 SNHLY, CDR2 FYNNEI. Here the CDR3 DNA reads TGTGCCACCGCGGGACAGGGGTATGAAAAACTGTTTTTT. Translating gives CATAGQGYEKLFF.

This rearrangement joins TRBV3-1 (or the pseudogene TRBV3-2) to TRBJ2-1, with 8 bases matching TRBD1. Germline-derived CDR1 and CDR2 are LGHDT and YNNKEL (reference sequence). V lost 4 bases and J lost 3; bases outside the gene matches: 2. The CDR3 sequence is 14 residues long. CDR3 nucleotide sequence: TGTGCCAGCAGCCCAGGGGGCCTCTACAATGAGCAGTTCTTC. Translated: CASSPGGLYNEQFF.

The chain links TRBV11-3 to TRBJ1-1; D not certain. CDR1 SGHNT and CDR2 YENEEA come from the germline V gene. Trimming shortened V by 1 base and J by 3 bases, and 6 bases separated the two germline ends. CDR3 length equals 13 residues. The CDR3 loop is CASSLAADTEAFF. CDR3 nucleotide sequence: TGTGCCAGCAGCTTAGCGGCGGACACTGAAGCTTTCTTT.

The rearrangement links TRBV15 to TRBJ2-3, with TRBD2 matching 13 bases. There are 18 residues in the CDR3. J lost 5 bases, V lost 5 bases, and 13 bases had no gene match. Per the germline V gene, CDR1 is LNHNV and CDR2 is YYDKDF (reference sequence). CDR3 loop: CATSRRTSGSGAKDTQYF. As DNA, the CDR3 is TGTGCCACCAGCCGACGGACTAGCGGGAGTGGGGCGAAAGATACGCAGTATTTT. Looking up the rest from reference TRBV15 and TRBJ2-3 gives the full variable domain: DAMVIQNPRYQVTQFGKPVTLSCSQTLNHNVMYWYQQKSSQAPKLLFHYYDKDFNNEADTPDNFQSRRPNTSFCFLDIRSPGLGDTAMYLCATSRRTSGSGAKDTQYFGPGTRLTVL.

This clone was counted a single time. The CDR3 reads CASSSGTGGSEQYF. CDR3 nucleotide sequence: TGCGCCAGCAGCTCGGGGACAGGGGGGTCCGAGCAGTACTTC. This sequence joins TRBV5-1 and TRBJ2-7, with TRBD1 matching 11 bases. Germline CDR1 reads SGHRS; CDR2 reads YFSETQ. The CDR3 extends over 14 amino acids. J was trimmed by 6 bases and V by 3 bases; bases with no gene match: 5.

This chain links TRBV10-2 with TRBJ2-2; D remains ambiguous. Germline assignment: CDR1 WSHSY and CDR2 SAAADI. V dropped 5 bases and J dropped 3 bases, with 13 bases sitting between them. The CDR3 runs to 15 residues. CDR3 in amino acids: CASSTALGYTGELFF. CDR3 bases: TGCGCCAGCAGTACTGCCCTCGGGTACACCGGGGAGCTGTTTTTT.

CDR3 coding DNA: TGTGCCAGTAGTATAAGGACAGGCACTTATGGCTACACCTTC. This codes for CASSIRTGTYGYTF. The genes are TRBV19 and TRBJ1-2; 7 nucleotides agree with TRBD1. With V trimmed by 2 bases and J by 5 bases, 5 bases remained unmatched. This CDR3 region has 14 residues. Germline V gene lookup returns CDR1 LNHDA and CDR2 SQIVND (reference sequence).

This clone showed up just once. CDR3 sequence reads: CATSSGNATKNIQYF. CDR3 sequence (DNA): TGTGCCACCAGCTCAGGGAATGCTACCAAAAACATTCAGTACTTC. The V gene is TRBV24-1, the J gene TRBJ2-4; a possible D gene is TRBD1 (5 bases). Deletions cut 7 bases from V and 2 bases from J, with 14 bases between. There are 15 residues in the CDR3. The germline gives CDR1 KGHDR, CDR2 SFDVKD.

V usage is TRBV4-1 and J usage is TRBJ1-1; weak D call: TRBD1 (6 bases). The V end was cut by 1 base, the J end by 6 bases, with 12 bases between. The CDR3 covers 14 residues. Germline lookup yields CDR1 MGHRA and CDR2 YSYEKL. CDR3 nucleotides: TGCGCCAGCAGCCAAGTAAGACAGGTCGCTGAAGCTTTCTTT. Amino acids: CASSQVRQVAEAFF.

The rearrangement joins TRBV11-3 to TRBJ2-2; the match to TRBD2 covers 9 bases. Trimming took 4 bases from V and 6 from J; bases not matched to a gene: 6. The CDR3 has 15 residues. Germline V gene lookup returns CDR1 SGHNT and CDR2 YENEEA. The CDR3 here is CASSWRGGGAGELFF. The CDR3 DNA follows: TGTGCCAGCAGCTGGCGGGGGGGCGGCGCCGGGGAGCTGTTTTTT.

The V and J genes are TRBV25-1 and TRBJ1-2; D possibly corresponds to TRBD1 (5 bases). V was clipped by 4 bases and J by 4 bases, with 22 bases between them. The CDR3 runs to 17 residues. Per the germline V gene, CDR1 is MGHDK and CDR2 is SYGVNS. As DNA, the CDR3 is TGTGCCAGCAGTGCGACGGGGGGACCGTCTATCCTCTATGGCTACACCTTC. Protein sequence: CASSATGGPSILYGYTF.

The table lists this clone with a few counts. The chain links TRBV30 to TRBJ1-6; TRBD1 aligns across 9 bases. V lost 3 bases to trimming and J lost 7 bases; unmatched junction nucleotides: 7. The CDR3 is made up of 15 amino acids. Germline V gene sequence: CDR1 GTSNPN, CDR2 SVGIG (reference sequence). The CDR3 nucleotides read TGTGCCTGGAGGCCTACCGGGACAGGGAATTCACCCCTCCACTTT. It specifies CAWRPTGTGNSPLHF. The complete variable domain, with remaining parts taken from reference TRBV30 and TRBJ1-6, reads SQTIHQWPATLVQPVGSPLSLECTVEGTSNPNLYWYRQAAGRGLQLLFYSVGIGQISSEVPQNLSASRPQDRQFILSSKKLLLSDSGFYLCAWRPTGTGNSPLHFGNGTRLTVT.

The chain couples TRBV7-8 to TRBJ2-3; 12 bases are a match to TRBD1. Trimming cost V 3 bases and J 4 bases; bases outside gene matches: 8. The CDR3 sequence is 17 residues long. CDR1 is SGHVS, CDR2 FQNEAQ, per germline. In DNA, the CDR3 is TGTGCCAGCAGCTTCCGGGACAGGGGGCGTTTGGCAGATACGCAGTATTTT. Its protein product is CASSFRDRGRLADTQYF.

This clone showed up just a few times. J is TRBJ2-3 and V is TRBV15, with a weak D call TRBD2 (7 bases). The CDR3 consists of 16 residues. Germline V gene sequence: CDR1 LNHNV, CDR2 YYDKDF (reference sequence). The V gene lost 3 bases and the J gene lost 1 base, with 14 bases spanning the gap. The CDR3 loop is CATSRGLGGRTDTQYF. The CDR3 coding sequence is TGTGCCACCAGCAGGGGCCTCGGGGGGCGCACAGATACGCAGTATTTT.

This clone is a singleton in its sample. The CDR3 reads CASSQEGVGGGPGGEQFF. Here the CDR3 DNA reads TGTGCCAGCAGCCAAGAGGGAGTAGGGGGAGGGCCCGGAGGTGAGCAGTTCTTC. This chain connects TRBV4-2 to TRBJ2-1, with D maybe TRBD2 (7 bases). Trimming left V 0 bases short and J 9 bases short, with 24 bases between. There are 18 residues in the CDR3. Germline values: CDR1 LGHNA, CDR2 YNFKEQ.

This clone appeared a single time. The chain is built from TRBV14 and TRBJ1-2; D ambiguous. This CDR3 has 12 amino acids. The V end lost 4 bases, the J end lost 13 bases, and 16 bases lay between the germline ends. Germline-derived CDR1 and CDR2 are SGHDN and FVKESK. CDR3 nucleotides: TGTGCCAGCAGCCCGATCTCGTTGGCCCCCACCTTC. Translation gives CASSPISLAPTF.

This chain joins TRBV7-6 and TRBJ2-1, with no clear D. CDR3 size: 14 residues. V lost 1 base and J lost 5, with 9 bases in between. Looked up from germline, CDR1 is SGHVS and CDR2 is FNYEAQ. CDR3 sequence reads: CASSLGAGNNEQFF. Here the CDR3 DNA reads TGTGCCAGCAGCTTAGGGGCAGGCAACAATGAGCAGTTCTTC.

The chain uses TRBV4-1 and TRBJ2-5; D gene ambiguous. V lost 1 base and J lost 5, with 8 bases in between. This CDR3 region has 13 residues. Germline CDR1 reads MGHRA; CDR2 reads YSYEKL. The CDR3 DNA sequence: TGCGCCAGCAGCCAAGGTATACGGGAGACCCAGTACTTC. It encodes CASSQGIRETQYF.

This chain uses TRBV5-1 with TRBJ1-2, with D unclear. Germline CDR1 SGHRS, CDR2 YFSETQ. The CDR3 covers 14 residues. The V end lost 0 bases, the J end lost 4 bases, and 10 bases lay between the germline ends. CDR3 sequence: CASSLDGVSYGYTF. The CDR3 nucleotides read TGCGCCAGCAGCTTGGACGGTGTGTCCTATGGCTACACCTTC.

The V gene is TRBV14, the J gene TRBJ2-3; 10 bases map to TRBD2. The V gene end was trimmed by 4 bases and the J gene end by 4 bases; junction bases not matched to a gene: 5. This CDR3 region has 15 residues. Germline CDR1 and CDR2: SGHDN and FVKESK. CDR3 DNA: TGTGCCAGCAGCCCTTATAGCGGGAGGTCAGATACGCAGTATTTT. Translating it yields CASSPYSGRSDTQYF.

The genes are TRBV19 and TRBJ2-2; D unresolved. V shed 2 bases and J shed 4 bases, with 8 bases lying between them. The CDR3 consists of 14 residues. The V gene's germline CDR1 is LNHDA and CDR2 SQIVND (reference sequence). CDR3 in amino acids: CASSIRGSTGELFF. In nucleotides, the CDR3 is TGTGCCAGTAGTATAAGAGGTAGCACCGGGGAGCTGTTTTTT.

V usage is TRBV29-1 and J usage is TRBJ1-2, with a possible D match to TRBD1 (6 bases). Trimming stripped 3 bases from V and 2 bases from J, with 10 bases between. The germline V gene encodes CDR1 SQVTM and CDR2 ANQGSEA. The CDR3 length is 13 residues. CDR3 DNA: TGCAGCGTTGACGCTAGGGGGAACTATGGCTACACCTTC. Translating it yields CSVDARGNYGYTF.

The V gene is TRBV11-2, the J gene TRBJ1-1; 7 bases line up with TRBD1. The CDR3 spans 14 residues. CDR1 is SGHAT, CDR2 FQNNGV, per germline. Germline trimming cut 2 bases from V and 1 base from J; bases unmatched to any gene: 1. The CDR3 loop is CASSLWDRNTEAFF. The CDR3 DNA follows: TGTGCCAGCAGCTTATGGGACAGGAACACTGAAGCTTTCTTT. Complete variable domain (other parts from reference TRBV11-2 and TRBJ1-1): EAGVAQSPRYKIIEKRQSVAFWCNPISGHATLYWYQQILGQGPKLLIQFQNNGVVDDSQLPKDRFSAERLKGVDSTLKIQPAKLEDSAVYLCASSLWDRNTEAFFGQGTRLTVV.

The V gene is TRBV7-6, the J gene TRBJ2-7; 8 bases are shared with TRBD2. This CDR3 is built from 14 residues. Germline values: CDR1 SGHVS, CDR2 FNYEAQ. J was trimmed by 3 bases and V by 6 bases; bases with no gene match: 7. In DNA, the CDR3 is TGTGCCAGCAGTCTCGGGGGGGGTTTCTACGAGCAGTACTTC. Translating gives CASSLGGGFYEQYF.

This clone was found a few times. CDR3 bases: TGTGCCAGCAGCTGGGGGGAGGGAAGTCAGCCCCAGCATTTT. Translation gives CASSWGEGSQPQHF. The chain has TRBV7-9 and TRBJ1-5; D perhaps matches TRBD1 (5 bases). The CDR3 has 14 amino acids. Trimming stripped 4 bases from V and 6 bases from J, with 13 bases between. Germline loops: CDR1 SEHNR, CDR2 FQNEAQ (reference sequence).

The gene calls are TRBV7-2 and TRBJ2-2; 12 nucleotides align to TRBD2. The V and J ends lost 2 bases and 4 bases, in that order; junction bases with no gene match: 5. There are 17 residues in the CDR3. From germline, CDR1 is SGHTA and CDR2 FQGNSA. As DNA, the CDR3 is TGTGCCAGCAGCTTATATCAGACTAGCGGGGGCACCGGGGAGCTGTTTTTT. It specifies CASSLYQTSGGTGELFF.

The rearrangement links TRBV7-2 to TRBJ1-4, with 8 bases fitting TRBD1. CDR3 size: 15 residues. The junction had 4 bases not matched to a gene; V was cut back by 2 bases and J by 5 bases. Germline lookup yields CDR1 SGHTA and CDR2 FQGNSA. CDR3 sequence: CASSLTGQVNEKLFF. The CDR3 nucleotides are TGTGCCAGCAGCTTAACGGGACAGGTGAATGAAAAACTGTTTTTT.